Sequencing of this T cell receptor (beta chain) was carried out in a study of patients and donors after allogeneic stem cell transplantation. This clonotype was counted only a few times. The CDR3 is made up of 14 amino acids. Per the germline V gene, CDR1 is SQVTM and CDR2 is ANQGSEA. V was clipped by 3 bases and J by 0 bases, with 10 bases between them. TCRdb recomputed calls from the RT-PCR reads with MiXCR, one row per CDR3 protein. The data show about 200,000 distinct CDR3 sequences, 38% seen once. This sequence joins TRBV29-1 and TRBJ2-3; no definite D call. This TCR was sampled from a human donor who was either an allogeneic HSCT recipient or a stem cell or donor lymphocyte infusion donor (not recorded which). It is not recorded whose cells these are; they may come from a transplant donor. Sequenced sample: blood, either unsorted or a sorted T cell fraction (not recorded which). The CDR3 spells CSVDGHYSTDTQYF. The CDR3 bases are TGCAGCGTTGACGGGCATTATAGCACAGATACGCAGTATTTT.